This entry lists 11 T cell receptor beta chains sequenced from one sample in a study of tumor and adjacent non-tumor tissue in lung cancer. A modified ARM-PCR protocol with three rounds of nested PCR amplified TCRbeta. TCRdb redid the calling of the multiplex PCR reads with MiXCR, one entry per CDR3 protein. In the table there are roughly 140,000 distinct CDR3 sequences, around 65% of which are singletons. No cell sorting was done before RNA was extracted from the tissue. Sequencing was carried out using lung tumor tissue. Receptors were obtained from a man between 60 and 70 years old with small cell lung cancer.

Remarks on this clonotype: This may arise from a read error, as a much more abundant clone is one base away. The gene calls are TRBV29-1 and TRBJ2-3; D ambiguous. Deletions cut 6 bases from V and 3 bases from J, with 13 bases between. The CDR3 has 13 residues. Germline V CDR1 and CDR2: SQVTM, ANQGSEA. The CDR3 spells CSVGTRVTDTQYF. DNA for the CDR3: TGCAGCGTCGGAACACGGGTGACAGATACGCAGTATTTT.

This clonotype occurred once. The J gene is TRBJ1-5, the V gene TRBV5-1; no definite D call. V lost 0 bases to trimming and J lost 0 bases, with 4 bases between them. The CDR3 is 14 amino acids. The germline gives CDR1 SGHRS, CDR2 YFSETQ. The CDR3 bases are TGCGCCAGCAGCTTGGAGGCTAGCAATCAGCCCCAGCATTTT. Translating it yields CASSLEASNQPQHF.

As regards this clonotype: Given the absence of the conserved phenylalanine or tryptophan at the CDR3 end, a read error is likely. CDR3 coding DNA: TGTGCCAGCAGCTTAGAACCCCAGAGTGTCTGCGAGCAGTACATC. The encoded protein is CASSLEPQSVCEQYI. The chain links TRBV11-1 to TRBJ2-7; D is undetermined. Germline loops: CDR1 SGHAT, CDR2 FQDESV (reference sequence). The V end was cut by 1 base, the J end by 6 bases, with 16 bases between. This CDR3 is 15 amino acids long.

V and J are TRBV5-1 and TRBJ2-7, with D unclear. The CDR3 length is 13 residues. Germline-derived CDR1 and CDR2 are SGHRS and YFSETQ. The germline V and J ends were trimmed by 4 bases and 1 base, with 9 bases remaining between them. The DNA of the CDR3 is TGCGCCAGCAGCCCAGACGGTTCCTACGAGCAGTACTTC. This sequence encodes CASSPDGSYEQYF.

This clonotype was recorded at least ten times. This chain links TRBV6-2 or TRBV6-3 with TRBJ1-5, with a weak D call TRBD1 (6 bases). Trimming shortened V by 5 bases and J by 4 bases, and 15 bases separated the two germline ends. Germline V gives CDR1 MNHEY, CDR2 SVGEGT. The CDR3 totals 15 residues. This CDR3 is CASSLHRDQNQPQHF. The CDR3 DNA is TGTGCCAGCAGTCTACACAGGGACCAGAATCAGCCCCAGCATTTT.

Comment on this clonotype: A read error may explain this, as a much larger clone is one base away. The rearrangement links TRBV5-5 to TRBJ2-3, with TRBD2 identical over 10 bases. Germline trimming cut 4 bases from V and 5 bases from J; bases unmatched to any gene: 10. The CDR3 covers 16 residues. Germline assignment: CDR1 SGHKS and CDR2 YYEKEE (reference sequence). The CDR3 coding sequence is TGTGCCAGCAGCCTTGCTAGCGGGAGTCCCAGAGATACGCAGTATTTT. This gives the protein CASSLASGSPRDTQYF.

This clonotype has only a few counts. The chain joins TRBV6-6 to TRBJ2-1; D is unclear. V was cut by 10 bases and J by 10 bases, with 20 bases left in between. The CDR3 has 13 amino acids. Germline V gene data show CDR1 as MNHNY and CDR2 as SVGAGI (reference sequence). The CDR3 DNA reads TGTGCCACAGGACCGGCAAATTTACAGGAGCAGTTCTTC. This gives the protein CATGPANLQEQFF.

The gene calls are TRBV11-2 and TRBJ2-5, with 14 positions matching TRBD2. V trimming: 5 bases; J trimming: 7 bases; junction bases outside the gene matches: 15. CDR3 length equals 18 residues. Looked up from germline, CDR1 is SGHAT and CDR2 is FQNNGV. The CDR3 is CASSLVKGLAGGLATQYF. The CDR3 DNA reads as TGTGCCAGCAGCCTAGTCAAAGGACTAGCGGGAGGTTTAGCGACCCAGTACTTC.

The chain joins TRBV29-1 to TRBJ2-5, with D possibly matching TRBD2 (6 bases). The CDR3 consists of 16 residues. In germline, CDR1 is SQVTM, CDR2 ANQGSEA. Between the trimmed V and J ends, which lost 6 bases and 4 bases, there was a span of 24 bases. In DNA, the CDR3 is TGCAGCGTGACCCTACTGAGGGAGGTCTTGACAGAGACCCAGTACTTC. The encoded protein is CSVTLLREVLTETQYF.

This clonotype is medium-sized within its sample. The chain is built from TRBV6-2 or TRBV6-3 and TRBJ1-2; the D gene is possibly TRBD1 (6 bases). Looked up from germline, CDR1 is MNHEY and CDR2 is SVGEGT. V was cut by 6 bases and J by 2 bases, with 10 bases left in between. The CDR3 runs 13 residues. CDR3 in DNA: TGTGCCAGCAGATACGACAGGAACTATGGCTACACCTTC. Its protein product is CASRYDRNYGYTF.

This clonotype was recorded many times. The chain joins TRBV11-2 to TRBJ2-2, with D perhaps TRBD1 or TRBD2 (5 bases each). The length of the CDR3 is 15 residues. Germline CDR1 and CDR2: SGHAT and FQNNGV. Trimming removed 2 bases from V and 7 bases from J, with 14 bases in between. The CDR3 spells CASSLTPGPGGELFF. The CDR3 DNA sequence: TGTGCCAGCAGCTTAACGCCGGGGCCTGGCGGGGAGCTGTTTTTT. The full variable domain, in which reference TRBV11-2 and TRBJ2-2 provide the parts outside the CDR3, is EAGVAQSPRYKIIEKRQSVAFWCNPISGHATLYWYQQILGQGPKLLIQFQNNGVVDDSQLPKDRFSAERLKGVDSTLKIQPAKLEDSAVYLCASSLTPGPGGELFFGEGSRLTVL.